This T cell receptor (beta chain) was captured by sequencing in a study of regulatory T cells in long-lasting Graves disease. Sequencing libraries for TCR beta were prepared with iRepertoire HTBI primers and Arm-PCR of CDR3 regions. TCRdb called the multiplex PCR reads again in MiXCR, with one record for every CDR3 protein. The table has some 430,000 distinct CDR3 sequences, roughly 21% seen once; the top ten hold 6.5% to 9%. Noted time point: persistent/refractory GD, antithyroid drugs over 5 years with positive TRAb. Extracted RNA from PBMCs served as the source of the TCR library. The material sequenced was peripheral blood mononuclear cells (PBMCs), taken when the disease was refractory, from a patient treated with antithyroid drugs. The receptor was isolated from a female donor with Graves disease.

CDR3 sequence (DNA): TGCAGTGCTAGAGTTGTGGGGTGGACAGGTGGCACTGAAGCTTTCTTT. Translating gives CSARVVGWTGGTEAFF. The chain employs TRBV20-1 and TRBJ1-1; 7 bases are a match to TRBD1. The junction had 12 bases not matched to a gene; V was cut back by 1 base and J by 4 bases. This CDR3 spans 16 amino acids. The germline V gene encodes CDR1 DFQATT and CDR2 SNEGSKA (reference sequence).